This T cell receptor (beta chain) was identified during a study of control samples from healthy donors and cancer patients. Only in-frame clones appear in the TCRdb table, and some are missing; sequencing was by immunoSEQ multiplex PCR. The sample carries just over 150,000 clones, around 90% recorded once. Deletions cut 6 bases from V and 3 bases from J, with 12 bases between. CDR1 and CDR2 (germline): SQVTM, ANQGSEA. The CDR3 loop spans 13 amino acids. The genes are TRBV29-1 and TRBJ1-5; D not certain. This clonotype was sampled from a man aged 25-45 years in good health. What was sequenced was blood. The CDR3 DNA is TGCAGCGTGGCCGGGTCTATCAATCAGCCCCAGCATTTT. Its translation is CSVAGSINQPQHF.